One and the same sample provided the 6 T cell receptor beta chains below, sequenced in a study of T cell clonality in common variable immunodeficiency. Overall study findings and caveats: Reportedly, TCR beta sequences from common variable immunodeficiency showed fewer deletions and N-nucleotide insertions.

Produced via immunoSEQ multiplex PCR; TCRdb's table is partial and in-frame only. Listed for the sample are more than 35,000 clones, none seen a single time. No antigen is known for these receptors. Sequenced material: peripheral blood mononuclear cells. Source of these receptors: a human donor with common variable immunodeficiency.

In this sample, this clone turned up many times. CDR3: CSARDHRRGTDTQYF. The part of the CDR3 DNA that was read is TGCAGTGCTAGAGATCATCGTCGGGGCACAGATACG. The chain uses TRBV20-1 and TRBJ2-3; no firm D call. From the germline J gene comes the end of the CDR3, since the read stops 3 residues before it. This CDR3 has 15 amino acids. V was clipped by 0 bases and J by 1 base, with 11 bases between them. Germline V gene lookup returns CDR1 DFQATT and CDR2 SNEGSKA (reference sequence).

This clone was detected many times. The junction shows a germline mismatch at one end, possibly a read error. The read is 3 residues too short to cover the CDR3 end, so that end is filled in from the germline J gene. The chain links TRBV6-2 or TRBV6-3 to TRBJ1-1, with 9 bases that match TRBD1. CDR3 size: 14 residues. Germline CDR1 is MNHEY and CDR2 is SVGEGT. CDR3 sequence: CASIPRDRDTEAFF. The covered CDR3 bases are TGTGCCAGCATCCCCAGGGACAGGGATACTGAG.

This clone was recorded a few times. CDR3 loop: CSASTSGRPEQYF. Incomplete CDR3 DNA: TGCAGTGCCTCGACTAGCGGGAGGCCCGAG. This chain connects TRBV20-1 to TRBJ2-7; TRBD2 matches 13 bases. The sequenced fragment ends 3 residues before the CDR3 boundary, so the rest is inferred from the germline J gene. This CDR3 is 13 amino acids long. J was trimmed by 6 bases and V by 6 bases; bases with no gene match: 5. In germline, CDR1 is DFQATT, CDR2 SNEGSKA (reference sequence).

This clone came up a few times. The CDR3 end lies 3 residues beyond the end of the read and is filled in from the germline J gene. The gene calls are TRBV2 and TRBJ2-5; 8 positions agree with TRBD1. The CDR3 contains 15 residues. Trimming took 6 bases from V and 5 from J; bases not matched to a gene: 11. Per germline, CDR1 SNHLY and CDR2 FYNNEI. CDR3: CASREQGAHGETQYF. The part of the CDR3 DNA that was read is TGTGCCAGCAGGGAGCAGGGGGCGCATGGGGAGACC.

In this sample, this clone turned up a few times. Read coverage stops 3 residues before the CDR3 terminus; the germline J gene supplies the remainder. The chain joins TRBV19 to TRBJ1-2; 8 nucleotides line up with TRBD1. The CDR3 totals 18 residues. Germline assignment: CDR1 LNHDA and CDR2 SQIVND (reference sequence). The trim removed 7 bases at V and 1 base at J, leaving 17 bases unmatched. The CDR3 sequence: CASKRRQGPKDLNYGYTF. The CDR3 DNA, read in part, is TGTGCCAGTAAGAGGCGACAGGGGCCAAAGGACCTTAACTATGGC.

This clone occurred many times. The missing CDR3 end, 3 residues past where the read stops, is filled in from the germline J gene. V gene TRBV18 combines with J gene TRBJ2-7; 9 bases fit TRBD1. Losses at the gene ends were 1 base for V and 6 bases for J; bases not matched to a gene: 10. Germline assignment: CDR1 KGHSH and CDR2 LQKENI. This CDR3 is built from 16 residues. The CDR3 sequence: CASSPLPGQGGGEQYF. Incomplete CDR3 DNA: TGTGCCAGCTCACCACTACCGGGACAGGGCGGCGGCGAG.